What follows are 3 T cell receptor beta chains derived from one specimen sequenced in a study of control samples from healthy donors and cancer patients. The table came from immunoSEQ multiplex PCR; TCRdb's copy has only in-frame clones and leaves some out. This repertoire shows roughly 51,000 clones, roughly 90% found once; its top ten account for 1.5% to 2%. The sequenced sample was PBMCs. These receptors all come from a man in his forties with colorectal cancer.

The CDR3 sequence is CASSLGTPYEQYF. CDR3 sequence (DNA): TGTGCCAGCAGTTTGGGGACTCCCTACGAGCAGTACTTC. This chain joins TRBV12-3 or TRBV12-4 and TRBJ2-7; weak D call: TRBD2 (6 bases). The germline V and J ends were trimmed by 3 bases and 2 bases, with 8 bases remaining between them. CDR3 size: 13 residues.

This clone was found once. This chain connects TRBV10-3 to TRBJ2-7; TRBD1 aligns across 10 bases. The CDR3 spans 13 residues. The V gene's germline CDR1 is ENHRY and CDR2 SYGVKD. With V trimmed by 11 bases and J by 2 bases, 6 bases remained unmatched. As DNA, the CDR3 is TGTGCCGCCACCGGACAGGGGGCCTACGAGCAGTACTTC. Its translation is CAATGQGAYEQYF.

This clone was detected only a few times. The chain uses TRBV6-4 and TRBJ2-3; TRBD2 agrees at 7 bases. The length of the CDR3 is 14 residues. V shed 2 bases and J 6 bases; nucleotides not matched to a gene: 5. Germline loops: CDR1 MRHNA, CDR2 SNTAGT. This CDR3 is CASSDQAGVDTQYF. CDR3 in DNA: TGTGCCAGCAGTGACCAGGCGGGAGTGGATACGCAGTATTTT.